This T cell receptor (beta chain) was found in a study of Tregs in tolerant kidney transplant recipients. General observations from the study: Biological reproducibility was not directly addressed in this study.

The CDR3 length is 15 residues. CDR1 is SGHTA and CDR2 is FQGNSA in the germline V gene. With 4 bases clipped from V and 4 bases from J, the junction kept 6 bases outside the gene matches. With regard to this clone: Its antigen is not known.

CD4+CD25+CD127- Tregs, CD4+CD25- non-Tregs, CD4 and CD8 cells were sorted. Profiling relied on immunoSEQ multiplex PCR, and the TCRdb table lists in-frame clones only, not all of them. This sample yields 95,000 to 120,000 clones, of which nearly 90% are seen a single time; 0.34% belongs to the top ten. This chain joins TRBV7-2 and TRBJ2-7; the match to TRBD2 covers 11 bases. This TCR was recovered from a human donor who received a combined kidney and bone marrow transplant. Source: CD4+ T cells from blood, taken before the transplant. The CDR3 is CASSSSTSGVYEQYF. The CDR3 nucleotides read TGTGCCAGCAGCTCATCGACTAGCGGGGTATACGAGCAGTACTTC.